This T cell receptor (beta chain) was retrieved from a study of blood T cell repertoires in COVID-19. Clones were sequenced by immunoSEQ multiplex PCR, and TCRdb holds only the in-frame ones, with some missing. The sample consists of more than 200,000 clones, just over 85% of them appearing once. Germline CDR1 reads GTSNPN; CDR2 reads SVGIG (reference sequence). This CDR3 comprises 13 residues. The V gene end was trimmed by 7 bases and the J gene end by 2 bases; junction bases not matched to a gene: 8. This clone was seen a few times. This chain uses TRBV30 with TRBJ2-7, with 7 bases matching TRBD1. This receptor was identified in a man aged 45-65 years with COVID-19, enrolled during active disease. Sequenced sample: peripheral blood. For the CDR3, the DNA is TGTGCCTCCGCCTTGACAGGGACCTACGAGCAGTACTTC. It translates to CASALTGTYEQYF.